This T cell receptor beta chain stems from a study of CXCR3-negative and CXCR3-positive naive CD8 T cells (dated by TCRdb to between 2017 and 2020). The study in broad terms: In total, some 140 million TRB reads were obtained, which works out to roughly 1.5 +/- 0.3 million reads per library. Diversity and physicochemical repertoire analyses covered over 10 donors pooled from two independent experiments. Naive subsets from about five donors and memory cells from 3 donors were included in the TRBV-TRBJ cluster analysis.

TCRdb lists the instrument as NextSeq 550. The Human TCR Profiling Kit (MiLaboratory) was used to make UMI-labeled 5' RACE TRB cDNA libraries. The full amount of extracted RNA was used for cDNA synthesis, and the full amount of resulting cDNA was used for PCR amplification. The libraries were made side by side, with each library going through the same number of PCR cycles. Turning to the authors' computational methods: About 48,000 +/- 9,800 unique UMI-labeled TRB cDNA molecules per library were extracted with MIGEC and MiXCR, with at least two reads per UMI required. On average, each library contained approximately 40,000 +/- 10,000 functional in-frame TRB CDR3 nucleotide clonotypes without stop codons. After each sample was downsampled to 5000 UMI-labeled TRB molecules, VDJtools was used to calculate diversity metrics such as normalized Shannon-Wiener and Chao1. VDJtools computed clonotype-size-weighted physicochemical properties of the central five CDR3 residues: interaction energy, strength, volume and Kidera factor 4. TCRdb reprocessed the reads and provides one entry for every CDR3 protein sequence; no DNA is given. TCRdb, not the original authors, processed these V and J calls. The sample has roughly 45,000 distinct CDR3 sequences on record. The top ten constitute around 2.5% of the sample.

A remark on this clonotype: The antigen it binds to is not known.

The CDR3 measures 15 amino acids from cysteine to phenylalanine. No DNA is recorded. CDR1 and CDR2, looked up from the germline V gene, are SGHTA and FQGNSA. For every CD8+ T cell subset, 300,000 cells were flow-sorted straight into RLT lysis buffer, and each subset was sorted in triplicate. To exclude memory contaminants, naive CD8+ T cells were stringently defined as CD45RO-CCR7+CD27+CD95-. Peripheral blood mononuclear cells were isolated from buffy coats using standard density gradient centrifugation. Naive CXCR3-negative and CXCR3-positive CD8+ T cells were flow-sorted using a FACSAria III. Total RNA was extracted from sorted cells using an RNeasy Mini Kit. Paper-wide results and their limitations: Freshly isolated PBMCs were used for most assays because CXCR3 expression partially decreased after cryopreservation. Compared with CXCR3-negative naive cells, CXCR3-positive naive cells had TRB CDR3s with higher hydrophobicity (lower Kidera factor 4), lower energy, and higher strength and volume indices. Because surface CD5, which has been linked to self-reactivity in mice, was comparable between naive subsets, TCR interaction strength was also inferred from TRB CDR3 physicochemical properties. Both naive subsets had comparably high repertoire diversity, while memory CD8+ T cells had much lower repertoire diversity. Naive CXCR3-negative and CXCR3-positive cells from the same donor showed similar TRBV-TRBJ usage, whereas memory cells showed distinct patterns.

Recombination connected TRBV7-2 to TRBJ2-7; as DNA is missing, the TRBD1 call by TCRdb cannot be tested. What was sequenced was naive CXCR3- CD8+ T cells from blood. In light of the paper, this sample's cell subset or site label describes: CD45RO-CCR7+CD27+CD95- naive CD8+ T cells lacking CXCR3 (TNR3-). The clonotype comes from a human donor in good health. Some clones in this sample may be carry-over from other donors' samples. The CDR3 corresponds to CASSLIGQGGYEQYF.